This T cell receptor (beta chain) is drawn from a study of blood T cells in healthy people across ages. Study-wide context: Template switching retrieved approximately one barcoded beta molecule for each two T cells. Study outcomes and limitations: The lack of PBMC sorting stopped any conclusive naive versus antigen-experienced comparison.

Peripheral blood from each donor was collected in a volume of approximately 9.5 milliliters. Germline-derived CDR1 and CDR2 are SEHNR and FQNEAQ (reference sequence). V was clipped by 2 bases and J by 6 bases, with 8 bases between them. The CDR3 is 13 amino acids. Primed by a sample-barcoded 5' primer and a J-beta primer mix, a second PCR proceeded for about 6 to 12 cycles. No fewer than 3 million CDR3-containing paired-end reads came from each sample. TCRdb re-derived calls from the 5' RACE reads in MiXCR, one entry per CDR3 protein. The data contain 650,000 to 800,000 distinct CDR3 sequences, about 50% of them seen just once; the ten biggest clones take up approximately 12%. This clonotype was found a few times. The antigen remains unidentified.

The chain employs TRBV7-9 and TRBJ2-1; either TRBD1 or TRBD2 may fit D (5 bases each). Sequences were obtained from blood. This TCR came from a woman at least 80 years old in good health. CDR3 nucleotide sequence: TGTGCCAGCAGCTTATCGGGGACCAATGAGCAGTTCTTC. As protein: CASSLSGTNEQFF.